Listed below are T cell receptor beta chains from one sample, sequenced in a study of breast tumors, draining lymph nodes, adjacent tissues. MiXCR, run by TCRdb on the multiplex PCR reads, gives a single entry per CDR3 protein. In the table there are 150,000 or so distinct CDR3 sequences, 33% of which are singletons. The sequenced sample consisted of axillary lymph node tissue. These receptors were collected from a female donor with breast cancer. Some clones in this sample may be carry-over from other donors' samples. CDR3s include the opening cysteine and the closing phenylalanine or tryptophan. Each record gives: CDR3 protein, CDR3 DNA, clone size, J gene, V gene, D gene. The D gene is left open where the match is weak. Clone sizes are given selectively: once, few, many, or a class where the clone is expanded.

CATSDKDRSGGGLFF	TGTGCCACCAGTGATAAAGACAGGTCCGGCGGGGGGCTGTTTTTT	.	TRBJ2-2	TRBV24-1	.
CASSELGGNTGELFF	TGTGCCAGCAGTGAGTTGGGAGGAAACACCGGGGAGCTGTTTTTT	.	TRBJ2-2	TRBV2	.
CASSPARGLGNQPQHF	TGTGCCAGCAGCCCTGCAAGGGGGCTCGGCAATCAGCCCCAGCATTTT	many	TRBJ1-5	TRBV6-5	TRBD1
CASSVPTGRVNYGYTF	TGTGCCAGCAGCGTCCCGACAGGGAGAGTTAACTATGGCTACACCTTC	.	TRBJ1-2	TRBV5-4	TRBD1
CASSEGTDSLNEQFF	TGTGCCAGCAGCGAGGGGACCGACAGCCTCAATGAGCAGTTCTTC	.	TRBJ2-1	TRBV5-4	.
CASRGLAGQAGELFF	TGTGCCAGCAGAGGGCTAGCGGGACAGGCCGGGGAGCTGTTTTTT	.	TRBJ2-2	TRBV7-2	.
CASSVGGSGTDTQYF	TGTGCCAGCAGCGTAGGGGGCAGTGGTACAGATACGCAGTATTTT	many	TRBJ2-3	TRBV9	.
CSARTGVNQPQHTSTDTQYF	TGCAGTGCGCGAACAGGGGTAAATCAGCCCCAGCATACTAGCACAGATACGCAGTATTTT	once	TRBJ2-3	TRBV20-1	TRBD1
CASSLILGNTEAFF	TGTGCCAGTAGCCTAATATTAGGGAACACTGAAGCTTTCTTT	few	TRBJ1-1	TRBV19	.
CSVIGTSGGSYGQYF	TGCAGCGTGATCGGGACTAGCGGGGGGAGCTACGGGCAGTACTTC	once	TRBJ2-7	TRBV29-1	TRBD2
CASSSQGAQNTF	TGTGCCAGCAGTTCACAGGGGGCGCAAAACACCTTC	many	TRBJ1-2	TRBV28	TRBD1
CASSPSVSPTGIGQYF	TGCGCCAGCAGCCCTTCGGTTAGCCCTACTGGCATCGGGCAGTACTTC	many	TRBJ2-7	TRBV4-3	.
CAIKGGYNEQFF	TGTGCCATCAAGGGGGGCTACAATGAGCAGTTCTTC	many	TRBJ2-1	TRBV10-3	.
CSVERGRGYGYTF	TGCAGCGTTGAGAGGGGGCGCGGGTATGGCTACACCTTC	many	TRBJ1-2	TRBV29-1	TRBD1
CASSLSWGGNTGELFF	TGTGCCAGCAGCCTAAGTTGGGGAGGGAACACCGGGGAGCTGTTTTTT	.	TRBJ2-2	TRBV6-1	.
CASRNPGQGSTKQYF	TGTGCCAGCAGGAATCCGGGACAGGGATCTACGAAGCAGTACTTC	.	TRBJ2-7	TRBV6-6	TRBD1
CASSLATDYSNQPQHF	TGTGCCAGCAGCTTAGCGACAGATTATAGCAATCAGCCCCAGCATTTT	many	TRBJ1-5	TRBV7-2	.
CASSWTSGGPQDEQFF	TGTGCCAGCAGTTGGACTAGCGGGGGGCCCCAAGATGAGCAGTTCTTC	once	TRBJ2-1	TRBV28	TRBD2
CASWTGVHSGANVLTF	TGTGCCAGCTGGACAGGGGTTCACTCTGGGGCCAACGTCCTGACTTTC	many	TRBJ2-6	TRBV27	TRBD1
CASSGDRGSNSPLHF	TGTGCCAGTAGTGGGGACAGGGGAAGTAATTCACCCCTCCACTTT	many	TRBJ1-6	TRBV19	TRBD1
CSARDSGQTYSPLHF	TGCAGTGCTAGGGACTCGGGGCAGACCTATTCACCCCTCCACTTT	many	TRBJ1-6	TRBV20-1	.
CAAMRGQRAEKLFF	TGTGCCGCCATGAGGGGACAGCGTGCGGAAAAACTGTTTTTC	.	TRBJ1-4	TRBV15	TRBD1
CASSLADWRSQETQYF	TGCGCCAGCAGCTTGGCGGACTGGCGCTCCCAAGAGACCCAGTACTTC	many	TRBJ2-5	TRBV5-1	.
CASSLRLPADTQYF	TGCGCCAGCAGCTTAAGGCTTCCCGCAGACACGCAGTATTTT	once	TRBJ2-3	TRBV5-1	.
CASSGAPGGNQPQHF	TGTGCCAGCAGCGGCGCCCCAGGGGGCAATCAGCCCCAGCATTTT	many	TRBJ1-5	TRBV7-8	.
CASSFHGGSNEKLFF	TGTGCCAGCAGCTTCCACGGGGGGTCTAATGAAAAACTGTTTTTT	.	TRBJ1-4	TRBV7-9	.
CASSLGRLAGGLQEAQYF	TGTGCCAGCAGCTTAGGGCGACTAGCGGGAGGACTCCAAGAGGCCCAGTACTTC	many	TRBJ2-5	TRBV7-9	TRBD2
CASSEEGGYGYTF	TGTGCCAGTAGTGAAGAGGGGGGCTATGGCTACACCTTC	many	TRBJ1-2	TRBV19	.
CASSRLAGVRQETQYF	TGTGCCAGCAGTAGACTAGCGGGAGTACGCCAAGAGACCCAGTACTTC	many	TRBJ2-5	TRBV6-1	TRBD2
CSARDLRGRGYEQYF	TGCAGTGCTAGAGACCTTCGGGGCCGCGGCTACGAGCAGTACTTC	.	TRBJ2-7	TRBV20-1	.
CASSGGTSGGVYNEQFF	TGTGCCAGTAGTGGAGGGACTAGCGGGGGTGTCTACAATGAGCAGTTCTTC	many	TRBJ2-1	TRBV19	TRBD2
CASSQERGTGNTYGYTF	TGCGCCAGCAGCCAAGAACGCGGGACAGGGAATACGTATGGCTACACCTTC	many	TRBJ1-2	TRBV4-3	TRBD1
CASSHMNRGQGDGYTF	TGCGCCAGCAGCCATATGAACAGGGGGCAGGGGGATGGCTACACCTTC	many	TRBJ1-2	TRBV4-1	TRBD1
CASSSQGTGEETQYF	TGTGCCAGCAGCTCCCAGGGGACCGGGGAAGAGACCCAGTACTTC	.	TRBJ2-5	TRBV7-2	.
CASSEEAGGRGTQYF	TGTGCCAGCAGTGAGGAAGCGGGGGGGCGAGGTACGCAGTATTTT	many	TRBJ2-3	TRBV6-4	TRBD2
CASSPPSSRGSNEQFF	TGTGCCAGCTCCCCACCGTCTTCCAGGGGATCCAATGAGCAGTTCTTC	few	TRBJ2-1	TRBV18	.
CASRTGAYYEQYF	TGTGCCAGCAGGACGGGCGCGTATTACGAGCAGTACTTC	many	TRBJ2-7	TRBV6-5	.
CSATGTPGKSVQKLFF	TGCAGTGCGACCGGGACTCCCGGCAAGTCAGTGCAAAAACTGTTTTTT	once	TRBJ1-4	TRBV20-1	.
CASSSGQGARQPQHF	TGTGCCAGCAGTTCCGGACAGGGAGCTCGGCAGCCCCAGCATTTT	.	TRBJ1-5	TRBV11-2	TRBD1
CASSSRTSGIYEQYF	TGTGCCAGCAGCTCACGGACTAGCGGGATCTACGAGCAGTACTTC	many	TRBJ2-7	TRBV7-9	TRBD2
CATSTGELFF	TGTGCCACCTCGACAGGGGAGCTGTTTTTT	.	TRBJ2-2	TRBV19	.
CASSPRDSVPSYEQYF	TGCGCCAGCAGCCCGCGGGATTCCGTACCTTCCTACGAGCAGTACTTC	.	TRBJ2-7	TRBV7-8	.
CASSKDRGQMGTDTQYF	TGTGCCAGCAGCAAAGACAGGGGGCAGATGGGCACAGATACGCAGTATTTT	.	TRBJ2-3	TRBV7-2	TRBD1
CASSPTGSGRSSHEQFF	TGTGCCAGCAGTCCCACAGGTAGCGGGAGGAGTTCCCATGAGCAGTTCTTC	many	TRBJ2-1	TRBV6-2/TRBV6-3	TRBD2
CASSTITPDHGYTF	TGCGCCAGCAGCACAATAACCCCGGACCATGGCTACACCTTC	many	TRBJ1-2	TRBV5-1	.
CASSHTGTGGIYEQYF	TGTGCCAGCAGTCACACCGGGACAGGGGGCATCTACGAGCAGTACTTC	.	TRBJ2-7	TRBV6-6	TRBD1
CASRLGTGIYNEQFF	TGTGCCAGCCGTCTGGGGACAGGGATCTACAATGAGCAGTTCTTC	.	TRBJ2-1	TRBV6-6	TRBD1
CASSLLTGEEQYF	TGTGCCAGCAGCCTATTGACAGGGGAAGAGCAGTACTTC	many	TRBJ2-7	TRBV7-9	TRBD1
CSASTETSGSIAGEQYF	TGCAGTGCTAGCACTGAGACTAGCGGGAGCATCGCTGGCGAGCAGTACTTC	.	TRBJ2-7	TRBV20-1	TRBD2
CSARNCFPGTGVGNTIYF	TGCAGTGCTAGGAACTGTTTTCCCGGGACAGGGGTTGGAAACACCATATATTTT	.	TRBJ1-3	TRBV20-1	TRBD1
CASSPRTGVNTEAFF	TGTGCCAGCAGTCCCAGGACAGGGGTGAACACTGAAGCTTTCTTT	many	TRBJ1-1	TRBV25-1	TRBD1
CASSHKGELFF	TGTGCCAGCAGCCATAAAGGGGAGCTGTTTTTT	.	TRBJ2-2	TRBV5-6	.
CASRADKGPNEKLFF	TGTGCCAGTAGAGCCGACAAGGGTCCTAATGAAAAACTGTTTTTT	many	TRBJ1-4	TRBV19	.
CASSPDRVSEQYF	TGTGCCAGCAGCCCAGACAGGGTCTCCGAGCAGTACTTC	many	TRBJ2-7	TRBV7-8	TRBD1
CASSPTTGQGREKLFF	TGTGCCAGCAGCCCAACCACGGGACAGGGCAGGGAAAAACTGTTTTTT	many	TRBJ1-4	TRBV7-2	TRBD1
CASSPAWGSRIMNTEAFF	TGTGCCAGCAGCCCCGCTTGGGGCAGTAGAATCATGAACACTGAAGCTTTCTTT	.	TRBJ1-1	TRBV5-1	.
CSARDPRNEQYF	TGCAGTGCTAGAGACCCCAGGAACGAGCAGTACTTC	.	TRBJ2-7	TRBV20-1	.
CASRPSRVGGLTDTQYF	TGTGCCAGCAGACCATCGCGAGTGGGCGGTCTCACGGATACGCAGTATTTT	many	TRBJ2-3	TRBV7-2	.